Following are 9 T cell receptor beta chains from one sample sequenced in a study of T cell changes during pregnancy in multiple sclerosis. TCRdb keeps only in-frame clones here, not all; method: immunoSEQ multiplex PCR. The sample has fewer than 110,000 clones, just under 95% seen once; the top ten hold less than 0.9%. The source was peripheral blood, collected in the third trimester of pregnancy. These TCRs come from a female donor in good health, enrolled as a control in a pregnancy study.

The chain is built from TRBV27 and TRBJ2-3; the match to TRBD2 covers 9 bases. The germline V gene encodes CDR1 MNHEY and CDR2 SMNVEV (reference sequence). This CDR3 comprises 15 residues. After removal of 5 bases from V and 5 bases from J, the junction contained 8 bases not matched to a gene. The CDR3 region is CASSESSGVVDTQYF. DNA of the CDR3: TGTGCCAGCAGTGAATCTAGCGGGGTTGTAGATACGCAGTATTTT.

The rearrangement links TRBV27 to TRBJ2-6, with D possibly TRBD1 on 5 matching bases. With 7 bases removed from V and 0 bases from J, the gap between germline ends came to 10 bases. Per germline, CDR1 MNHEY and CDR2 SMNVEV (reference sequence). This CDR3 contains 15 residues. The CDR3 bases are TGTGCCAGCACTCGACAGAGCTCTGGGGCCAACGTCCTGACTTTC. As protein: CASTRQSSGANVLTF.

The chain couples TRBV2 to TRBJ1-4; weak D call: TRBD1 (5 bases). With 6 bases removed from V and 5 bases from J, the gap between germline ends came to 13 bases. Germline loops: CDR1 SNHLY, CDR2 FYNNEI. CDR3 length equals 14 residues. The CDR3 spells CASRLRQRNEKLFF. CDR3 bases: TGTGCCAGCAGGCTTCGACAGCGAAATGAAAAACTGTTTTTT. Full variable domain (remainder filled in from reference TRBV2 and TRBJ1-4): EPEVTQTPSHQVTQMGQEVILRCVPISNHLYFYWYRQILGQKVEFLVSFYNNEISEKSEIFDDQFSVERPDGSNFTLKIRSTKLEDSAMYFCASRLRQRNEKLFFGSGTQLSVL.

DNA of the CDR3: TGTGCCAGCAGCTTCGGGACAGGGGCCTACGAGCAGTACTTC. It encodes CASSFGTGAYEQYF. The gene calls are TRBV11-2 and TRBJ2-7; 10 positions match TRBD1. The V gene's germline CDR1 is SGHAT and CDR2 FQNNGV. The V and J ends lost 3 bases and 2 bases, in that order; junction bases with no gene match: 1. The CDR3 extends over 14 amino acids.

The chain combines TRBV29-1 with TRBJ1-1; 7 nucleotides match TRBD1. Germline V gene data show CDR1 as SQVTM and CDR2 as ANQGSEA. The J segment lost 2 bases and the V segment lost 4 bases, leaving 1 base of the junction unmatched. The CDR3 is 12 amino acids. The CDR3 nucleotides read TGCAGCGTTGGACAGGGAAACACTGAAGCTTTCTTT. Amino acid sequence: CSVGQGNTEAFF. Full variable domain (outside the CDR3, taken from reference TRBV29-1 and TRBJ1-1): SAVISQKPSRDICQRGTSLTIQCQVDSQVTMMFWYRQQPGQSLTLIATANQGSEATYESGFVIDKFPISRPNLTFSTLTVSNMSPEDSSIYLCSVGQGNTEAFFGQGTRLTVV.

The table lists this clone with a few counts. CDR3 nucleotide sequence: TGTGCCGGGGGGTTGGACAACAACTACAATGAGCAGTTCTTC. As protein: CAGGLDNNYNEQFF. The genes are TRBV7-9 and TRBJ2-1, with a weak D call TRBD2 (6 bases). Germline V gives CDR1 SEHNR, CDR2 FQNEAQ (reference sequence). The CDR3 spans 14 residues. V was pared by 11 bases and J by 3 bases, with 17 bases between.

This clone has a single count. The CDR3 DNA sequence: TGTGCCAGCAGCTCGCTCACAGCGGGGGGGCCCAATGAGCAGTTCTTC. Protein sequence: CASSSLTAGGPNEQFF. The genes are TRBV7-6 and TRBJ2-1; 10 nucleotides align to TRBD2. J gave up 6 bases and V 4 bases, and 9 bases lay outside the gene matches. Germline-derived CDR1 and CDR2 are SGHVS and FNYEAQ. CDR3 size: 16 residues. Full variable domain (rest looked up from reference TRBV7-6 and TRBJ2-1): GAGVSQSPRYKVTKRGQDVALRCDPISGHVSLYWYRQALGQGPEFLTYFNYEAQQDKSGLPNDRFSAERPEGSISTLTIQRTEQRDSAMYRCASSSLTAGGPNEQFFGPGTRLTVL.

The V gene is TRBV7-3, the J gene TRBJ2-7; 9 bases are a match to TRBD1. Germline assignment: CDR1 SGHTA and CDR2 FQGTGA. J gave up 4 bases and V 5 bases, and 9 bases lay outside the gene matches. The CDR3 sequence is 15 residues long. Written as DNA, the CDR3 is TGTGCCAGCAGCCCCGATCCGGGACAGGGATACGAGCAGTACTTC. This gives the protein CASSPDPGQGYEQYF.

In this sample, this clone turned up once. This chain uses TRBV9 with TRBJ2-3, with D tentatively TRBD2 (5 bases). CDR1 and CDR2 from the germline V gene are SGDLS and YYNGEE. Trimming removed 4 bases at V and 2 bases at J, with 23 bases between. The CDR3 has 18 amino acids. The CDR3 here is CASSPRDGRASTTDTQYF. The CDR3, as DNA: TGTGCCAGCAGCCCTAGAGACGGGCGGGCTAGCACCACAGATACGCAGTATTTT. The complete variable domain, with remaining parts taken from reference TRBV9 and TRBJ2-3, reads DSGVTQTPKHLITATGQRVTLRCSPRSGDLSVYWYQQSLDQGLQFLIQYYNGEERAKGNILERFSAQQFPDLHSELNLSSLELGDSALYFCASSPRDGRASTTDTQYFGPGTRLTVL.